The clone carrying this T cell receptor (beta chain) has only one observation. What it binds is not known. Sequenced by immunoSEQ multiplex PCR; TCRdb stores in-frame clones only, minus some. The data contain tens of thousands of clones, about four fifths of them seen just once; the ten biggest clones take up approximately 0.73%. The J segment lost 4 bases and the V segment lost 6 bases, leaving 9 bases of the junction unmatched. Germline CDR1 SQVTM, CDR2 ANQGSEA. The CDR3 runs to 14 residues. The record originates from a study of T cell clones after liver transplantation. Overall study context: TCRbeta sequencing after a pre-transplant mixed lymphocyte reaction identified graft-donor-reactive clones, later tracked in post-transplant blood.

Study-wide results and caveats: Post-transplant, graft-donor-reactive CD4 TCRbeta sequences in blood dropped significantly in 5 of 8 subjects. The donor-reactive repertoire was only partly measurable in a couple of subjects, lacking donor cells.

The sample consisted of CD4+ T cells from blood, taken 12 months after liver transplant. The rearrangement joins TRBV29-1 to TRBJ1-1; 9 nucleotides match TRBD1. The TCR originated in a human patient who received a liver transplant. Some T cells here may be from the graft donor. CDR3 region: CSVQGGQGVTEAFF. CDR3 nucleotides: TGCAGCGTCCAGGGGGGACAGGGTGTCACTGAAGCTTTCTTT.